This entry concerns a single T cell receptor beta chain. The count of this clone is one. Its target antigen remains unknown. No base qualities exist here, and no much larger clone lies one base off it. The entry originates in a study of blood T cell repertoires in COVID-19 (dated by TCRdb to between 2020 and 2021). Regarding the complete study: Samples from collaborators originated in the United States, Italy and Spain and spanned both the acute and convalescent phases of COVID-19. Deeply sampled blood TCRbeta repertoires from subjects exposed to, actively infected with, or recovered from COVID-19 were included in the dataset. HLA class I and class II types, where available, came from metadata supplied by the sample provider rather than from assay-based typing. The material from the prospective study consisted of cDNA or gDNA derived from T cells, B-cell-depleted T cells, or PBMCs. The samples were drawn from two sources: the first 160 participants of the ongoing ImmuneRACE study, and 1,254 subjects contributed by 6 global collaborators. A freely available public database, intended as a resource for researchers studying the immune response to SARS-CoV-2, is where the repertoires were released. Nearly every sample came with metadata listing a de-identified subject ID, COVID-19 status, age in years and sex.

TCRbeta CDR3 regions were amplified from genomic DNA using the immunoSEQ Assay, a bias-controlled multiplex PCR. In the source study's methods: Nucleated cell counts per sample were estimated from amplification of reference gene primers within the assay. Sequence reads were collapsed and filtered to measure the absolute abundance of every unique TCRbeta CDR3 rearrangement. For each sample, productive Simpson clonality was calculated by taking the square root of Simpson's diversity index across productive rearrangements. The immuneACCESS repertoire file appears here via TCRdb, limited to in-frame rearrangements. These files lack a portion of the clones; in checked studies, under half of the deficit traces to unresolved V genes, and the cause of the others is not known. V and J calls and clone size follow that table, whereas D and trimming were derived from the DNA. The sample data list fewer than 250,000 clones, and 70% to 85% of these were observed just once. The ten largest account for 1.9% of the sample.

Each collaborating institution followed its own protocols to collect whole blood in K2EDTA tubes. Collaborator samples were shipped for TCRbeta analysis as frozen whole blood, isolated PBMCs, or DNA extracted from either sample type. General findings and caveats noted by the study authors: Clinical and demographic metadata were provided uncurated, with the amount varying by source and participant.

Sequencing input: peripheral blood. The origin of this receptor is an elderly woman with acute or convalescent COVID-19.

CDR3 loop: CASSLDPNRGGYNSPLHF. The DNA reads as follows: TGTGCCAGCAGCTTAGACCCGAACAGGGGGGGATATAATTCACCCCTCCACTTT. The sequence is built from TRBV7-3 and TRBJ1-6; TRBD1 matches 8 bases in the middle. Measured from the cysteine to the phenylalanine, the CDR3 is 18 residues long. Solely the CDR3 DNA is kept, with 54 bases framed from the first base. Germline trimming: 2 bases from V, 4 bases from J; junction bases outside gene matches: 10. As encoded in the germline V gene, CDR1 is SGHTA while CDR2 is FQGTGA.